Listed below are T cell receptor beta chains from one sample, sequenced in a study of cytomegalovirus exposure and HLA in healthy donors. Sequencing used immunoSEQ multiplex PCR; TCRdb keeps in-frame clones, though not all of them. The table lists around 110,000 clones, around 73% of them singletons. Sequenced: PBMCs. The receptors shown here come from a man aged 25 to 45 in good health and CMV-seronegative. Both conserved end residues are part of each CDR3. D genes are given only for firm matches. Rows may omit the clone size; those that give it use once, few, many or a size class.

j_call: TRBJ2-7; d_call: NA; clone_size: NA; v_call: TRBV6-6; cdr3_nt: TGTGCCAGCAGTTACAGATCAGGACAGCCCTACGAGCAGTACTTC; cdr3_aa: CASSYRSGQPYEQYF
j_call: TRBJ2-5; d_call: TRBD2; clone_size: NA; v_call: TRBV5-4; cdr3_nt: TGTGCCAGCAGCTTAAAAAGACTAGCGGGTGCCCAAGAGACCCAGTACTTC; cdr3_aa: CASSLKRLAGAQETQYF
j_call: TRBJ2-3; d_call: TRBD1; clone_size: few; v_call: TRBV11-1; cdr3_nt: TGTGCCAGCAGCTCCAAGACAGGGGGTGGTGCCACAGATACGCAGTATTTT; cdr3_aa: CASSSKTGGGATDTQYF
j_call: TRBJ2-7; d_call: NA; clone_size: NA; v_call: TRBV7-8; cdr3_nt: TGTGCCAGCAGCTTATTAGCTAGCGACTACGAGCAGTACTTC; cdr3_aa: CASSLLASDYEQYF
j_call: TRBJ2-7; d_call: TRBD1; clone_size: NA; v_call: TRBV6-6; cdr3_nt: TGTGCCAGCAGTAAGGGACAGGCCTACGAGCAGTACTTC; cdr3_aa: CASSKGQAYEQYF
j_call: TRBJ2-7; d_call: NA; clone_size: few; v_call: TRBV11-2; cdr3_nt: TGTGCCAGCAGCCTATACGAGCAGTACTTC; cdr3_aa: CASSLYEQYF
j_call: TRBJ2-1; d_call: TRBD2; clone_size: NA; v_call: TRBV9; cdr3_nt: TGTGCCAGCAGCGTCGGAGATAGCGGGAGGGCCTATGAGCAGTTCTTC; cdr3_aa: CASSVGDSGRAYEQFF
j_call: TRBJ2-1; d_call: TRBD2; clone_size: NA; v_call: TRBV30; cdr3_nt: TGTGCCTGGGCCCTATGGGTAGCGGGAGGGTTAGGATGGAGTGAGCAGTTCTTC; cdr3_aa: CAWALWVAGGLGWSEQFF
j_call: TRBJ1-2; d_call: NA; clone_size: NA; v_call: TRBV2; cdr3_nt: TGTGCCAGCAAGGAAGTGCTTGCTAACTATGGCTACCCCTTC; cdr3_aa: CASKEVLANYGYPF
j_call: TRBJ1-1; d_call: TRBD1; clone_size: few; v_call: TRBV11-2; cdr3_nt: TGTGCCAGCAGCATCGACAGGGTGGGCACTGAAGCTTTCTTT; cdr3_aa: CASSIDRVGTEAFF
j_call: TRBJ1-3; d_call: TRBD1; clone_size: once; v_call: TRBV5-1; cdr3_nt: TGCGCCAGCAGCTTGGCCGAGGTGGGACAGCTTTTCTCTGGAAACACCATATATTTT; cdr3_aa: CASSLAEVGQLFSGNTIYF
j_call: TRBJ2-7; d_call: TRBD1; clone_size: NA; v_call: TRBV5-4; cdr3_nt: TGTGCCAGCAGCTCCCGGGACAGGTCCTCCTACGAGCAGTACTTC; cdr3_aa: CASSSRDRSSYEQYF
j_call: TRBJ1-3; d_call: NA; clone_size: few; v_call: TRBV29-1; cdr3_nt: TGCAGCGTTGGGTCCAGCTCTGGAAACACCATATATTTT; cdr3_aa: CSVGSSSGNTIYF
j_call: TRBJ2-7; d_call: NA; clone_size: NA; v_call: TRBV28; cdr3_nt: TGTGCCAGCAGTCTCGACGACAGACTCCCGCACGAGCAGTACTTC; cdr3_aa: CASSLDDRLPHEQYF
j_call: TRBJ2-1; d_call: TRBD2; clone_size: NA; v_call: TRBV7-2; cdr3_nt: TGTGCCAGCAGCTTAGAACTTAGCGGGGGACCCTACTACAATGAGCAGTTCTTC; cdr3_aa: CASSLELSGGPYYNEQFF
j_call: TRBJ1-1; d_call: NA; clone_size: NA; v_call: TRBV10-3; cdr3_nt: TGTGCCATCAGTGACAATATTGGTGCATCCGGTGAAGCTTTCTTT; cdr3_aa: CAISDNIGASGEAFF
j_call: TRBJ2-5; d_call: NA; clone_size: NA; v_call: TRBV9; cdr3_nt: TGTGCCAGCAGCGAGGGACTGCTCCAAGAGACCCAGTACTTC; cdr3_aa: CASSEGLLQETQYF
j_call: TRBJ2-4; d_call: TRBD1; clone_size: NA; v_call: TRBV5-1; cdr3_nt: TGCACCAGCAGCTTCGGGACAGGGAACATTCAGTACTTC; cdr3_aa: CTSSFGTGNIQYF
j_call: TRBJ1-5; d_call: TRBD1; clone_size: once; v_call: TRBV7-8; cdr3_nt: TGTGCCAGCAGCCTCCGGCGAACAGGGGGCAAGGACCAGCCCCAGCATTTT; cdr3_aa: CASSLRRTGGKDQPQHF
j_call: TRBJ2-1; d_call: NA; clone_size: once; v_call: TRBV19; cdr3_nt: TGTGCCAGTAGTAAGAAGGGAGTTGACAATGAGCAGTTCTTC; cdr3_aa: CASSKKGVDNEQFF
j_call: TRBJ1-2; d_call: TRBD1; clone_size: NA; v_call: TRBV27; cdr3_nt: TGTGCCACCCATCGACAGGGGGGGAAGGACTATGGCTACACCTTC; cdr3_aa: CATHRQGGKDYGYTF
j_call: TRBJ2-7; d_call: TRBD2; clone_size: NA; v_call: TRBV30; cdr3_nt: TGTGCCTGGAGTGTAAAGACTAGCGGGAGTACCCGCCAGTACTTC; cdr3_aa: CAWSVKTSGSTRQYF
j_call: TRBJ2-5; d_call: NA; clone_size: NA; v_call: TRBV27; cdr3_nt: TGTGCCAGCAGTTTGAGTAGTGGAGAGACCCAGTACTTC; cdr3_aa: CASSLSSGETQYF
j_call: TRBJ1-6; d_call: NA; clone_size: once; v_call: TRBV19; cdr3_nt: TGTGCCAGTAGTATTGGTCAGAATAATTCACCCCTCCACTTT; cdr3_aa: CASSIGQNNSPLHF
j_call: TRBJ2-1; d_call: NA; clone_size: NA; v_call: TRBV27; cdr3_nt: TGTGCCAGCAGTCTCCGGGGTCGCTACAATGAGCAGTTCTTC; cdr3_aa: CASSLRGRYNEQFF
j_call: TRBJ2-3; d_call: NA; clone_size: NA; v_call: TRBV10-3; cdr3_nt: TGTGCCATCAGTGAGTCCGGCGGGGCGGCAGATGCGCAGTATTTT; cdr3_aa: CAISESGGAADAQYF
j_call: TRBJ1-1; d_call: NA; clone_size: few; v_call: TRBV10-3; cdr3_nt: TGTGCCATCAGCGAGAGGTCAGGGCTGAACACTGAAGCTTTCTTT; cdr3_aa: CAISERSGLNTEAFF
j_call: TRBJ2-5; d_call: NA; clone_size: NA; v_call: TRBV28; cdr3_nt: TGTGCCAGCAGCTCCCGACAGGTGGCACGGACCCAGTACTTC; cdr3_aa: CASSSRQVARTQYF
j_call: TRBJ2-4; d_call: NA; clone_size: NA; v_call: TRBV2; cdr3_nt: TGTGCCAGCAGTGTACTAGTAGGTCTTGGCATTCAGTACTTC; cdr3_aa: CASSVLVGLGIQYF
j_call: TRBJ2-2; d_call: NA; clone_size: few; v_call: TRBV5-6; cdr3_nt: TGTGCCAGCAGCCTAGTCAGAGAGAACACCGGGGAGCTGTTTTTT; cdr3_aa: CASSLVRENTGELFF
j_call: TRBJ2-2; d_call: TRBD1; clone_size: once; v_call: TRBV9; cdr3_nt: TGTGCCAGCAGCGTTTTTGGGACAGGGATCACCGGGGAGCTGTTTTTT; cdr3_aa: CASSVFGTGITGELFF
j_call: TRBJ1-1; d_call: TRBD1; clone_size: NA; v_call: TRBV28; cdr3_nt: TGTGCCAGCAGATCGACAGGGAGGAACACTGAAGCTTTCTTT; cdr3_aa: CASRSTGRNTEAFF
j_call: TRBJ1-1; d_call: NA; clone_size: NA; v_call: TRBV30; cdr3_nt: TGTGCCTGGAGATCCCCGGGGGTCGCTGAAGCTTTCTTT; cdr3_aa: CAWRSPGVAEAFF
j_call: TRBJ2-7; d_call: NA; clone_size: NA; v_call: TRBV21-1; cdr3_nt: TGTGCCAGCAGTAAAAGCAACGGGACAGGGTCGTACGAGCAGTACTTC; cdr3_aa: CASSKSNGTGSYEQYF
j_call: TRBJ1-4; d_call: NA; clone_size: NA; v_call: TRBV4-1; cdr3_nt: TGCGCCAGCAGCCAAGACCAAGCGGAAAAACTGTTTTTT; cdr3_aa: CASSQDQAEKLFF
j_call: TRBJ2-7; d_call: TRBD1; clone_size: many; v_call: TRBV6-1; cdr3_nt: TGTGCCAGCAGTAAACAGGGGACCTACGAGCAGTACTTC; cdr3_aa: CASSKQGTYEQYF
j_call: TRBJ1-2; d_call: NA; clone_size: NA; v_call: TRBV27; cdr3_nt: TGTGCCAGCAGGAGACCAGGGCCCATGGCTGGCTACACCTTC; cdr3_aa: CASRRPGPMAGYTF
j_call: TRBJ2-3; d_call: TRBD1; clone_size: NA; v_call: TRBV6-1; cdr3_nt: TGTGCCAGCAGCGCCGGGACAGCCAGCACAGATACGCAGTATTTT; cdr3_aa: CASSAGTASTDTQYF
j_call: TRBJ1-4; d_call: NA; clone_size: once; v_call: TRBV5-4; cdr3_nt: TGTGCCAGCAGCTTCTGGGGGCAGGGCGAAAAACTGTTTTTT; cdr3_aa: CASSFWGQGEKLFF
j_call: TRBJ2-1; d_call: TRBD2; clone_size: NA; v_call: TRBV19; cdr3_nt: TGTGCCAGTAGTATAGTAGCTAGCGGAAACTACAATGAGCAGTTCTTC; cdr3_aa: CASSIVASGNYNEQFF